Included here is one T cell receptor beta chain sequence, with context. This clonotype was detected only a few times. Its antigen is not yet known. Per-base qualities were not stored, and no clone one base away is much larger. This entry comes from a study of blood T cells in healthy people across ages (dated by TCRdb to about 2015). With respect to the entire study: In model experiments, roughly one uniquely barcoded TCR beta cDNA molecule per two T cells was captured by template switching. To avoid experimental bias, donors of different ages were distributed randomly across sequencing lanes. The donors were split into four age groups: young (average around 17 years), middle-aged (more than 35), aged (roughly 60) and long-lived (about 82). For two donors (one aged 18 to 29 and one aged 80 or older), the study analyzed two additional independent replicas of 1 million unique cDNA reads from the same blood draw. Age-related changes in TCR beta repertoire diversity were measured in the study by deep sequencing normalized with unique cDNA molecular identifiers.

Findings and caveats that apply to the study as a whole: Observed TCR beta diversity per million T cells fell roughly linearly with age, and a significant reduction was already apparent by age roughly 40. Compared with the aged group, the long-lived group had more naive CD4+ T cells, fewer expanded clones and increased TCR diversity, suggesting age selection. Estimates of total diversity from one million sequenced T cells were regarded as lower bounds and underestimates. Because profiling used bulk unsorted PBMCs, naive and antigen-experienced compartments could not be compared conclusively. Because donor CMV infection status was unknown, age-related changes in expanded clonotypes were potentially confounded. A strong correlation was found between observed TCR beta diversity and the percentage of naive T cells measured by flow cytometry.

The library was made by 5' RACE. The instrument was an Illumina HiSeq 2500. A second about 7 to 12 cycle PCR used a sample-barcoded 5' primer and a J-beta primer mix. A template-switch 5' adaptor carrying 12 random nucleotides introduced a unique molecular identifier onto each TCR beta cDNA molecule. At least 2.5 million CDR3-containing paired-end reads were obtained from each sample. First-strand cDNA was synthesized from all RNA with the Mint cDNA synthesis kit, primed by a TRBC-specific oligonucleotide. After uracil-DNA glycosylase treatment, a first 18-cycle PCR used universal primers M1SS and BC2_uni_R on all cDNA. Per the source publication's procedure: Normalization of each sample was performed by random selection of 1 million high-quality reads, each carrying a distinct molecular identifier. Instead of being binned into consensus sequences, reads with shared molecular identifiers were discarded. MiTCR, with a Q25 quality threshold and the strictest error-elimination algorithm, was used for CDR3 identification, clonotype clustering and error correction. A nonparametric unseen species model with Euler transformation was used to estimate lower-bound total TCR beta diversity. TCRdb's own reprocessing of the public reads used fastp at Q25 and MiXCR and kept productive beta chains. Every distinct CDR3 protein forms one entry, paired with its most common genes and DNA. The V and J calls were determined by TCRdb, not by the authors. This sample comprises about 940,000 distinct CDR3 sequences, about 48% of them detected only once. The top ten clones comprise around an eighth of the sample.

From the germline V gene, CDR1 is SGHAT and CDR2 is FQNNGV. The CDR3 spans 15 residues, from the cysteine through the phenylalanine. Of the read, only the CDR3 DNA is kept; its 45 bases are in frame from base 1. V loses 0 bases, J loses 7 bases, and the germline ends lie 13 bases apart. Systemically healthy Caucasian individuals from Russia, 39 in total and aged about 6 to 100 years, were included as donors. Each donor gave 8.5 to 10 milliliters of peripheral blood, collected into EDTA-treated Vacutainer tubes. Ficoll-Paque density-gradient centrifugation was used to isolate PBMCs, with at least 6.5 million per sample. Total RNA was extracted from PBMCs with Trizol reagent, with at least 6 micrograms obtained per sample. For every donor, an aliquot of PBMCs went through flow cytometry to measure the percentages of naive CD45RAhigh/CD27high T cells.

The sample consisted of blood. The V gene is TRBV11-2 and the J gene is TRBJ2-1; a tentative D call is TRBD1 (5 bases match). This TCR came from a man aged 25 to 45 in good health. CDR3 sequence: CASSLDVGAGNEQFF. The sequence in DNA is TGTGCCAGCAGCTTAGACGTAGGGGCAGGGAATGAGCAGTTCTTC.